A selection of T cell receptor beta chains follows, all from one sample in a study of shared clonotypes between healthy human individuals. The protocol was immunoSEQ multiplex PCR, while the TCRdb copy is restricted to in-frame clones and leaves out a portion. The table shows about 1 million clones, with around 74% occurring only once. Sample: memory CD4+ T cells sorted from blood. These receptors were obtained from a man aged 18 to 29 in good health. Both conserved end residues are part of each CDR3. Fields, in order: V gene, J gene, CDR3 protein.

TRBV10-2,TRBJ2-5,CASSPSQETQYF
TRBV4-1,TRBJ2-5,CASSQVRASGGFQETQYF
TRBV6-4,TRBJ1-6,CASSVTPGNSPLHF
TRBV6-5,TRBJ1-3,CAGITGARENTIYF
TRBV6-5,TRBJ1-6,CASSYSRTVGSPLHF
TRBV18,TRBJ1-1,CASSPPLQGEGTEAFF
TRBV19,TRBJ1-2,CASSIISGNGYTF
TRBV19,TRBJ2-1,CASSSLAGYDNEQFF
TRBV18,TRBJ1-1,CASSPDLNTEAFF
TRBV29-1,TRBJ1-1,CSVRMGGNTEAFF
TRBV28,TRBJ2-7,CASSLYGGAQRPSGRVCLYEQYF
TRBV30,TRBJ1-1,CAWSEFPRITEAFF
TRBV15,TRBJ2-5,CATSRDTGQPQETQYF
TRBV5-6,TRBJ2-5,CASSKDRGETQYF
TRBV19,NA,CASSIVRGDYEQYF
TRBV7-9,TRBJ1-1,CASSNRGVSGTEAFF
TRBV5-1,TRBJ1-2,CASSMKTGGGGYTF
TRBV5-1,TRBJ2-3,CASSPRDGTDTQYF
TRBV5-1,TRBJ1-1,CASSLQDRGLTEAFF
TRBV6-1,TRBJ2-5,CASTRRGAGEETQYF
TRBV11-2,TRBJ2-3,CASSLEGQQGHTQYF